This T cell receptor beta chain was identified in a study of CXCR3-negative and CXCR3-positive naive CD8 T cells. Study as a whole: With about 1.5 +/- 0.3 million reads per library, the TRB reads numbered around 140 million in total. Study conclusions and caveats: Whereas memory cells differed, naive CXCR3-negative and CXCR3-positive cells shared similar TRBV-TRBJ usage. More hydrophobic TRB CDR3s were found in CXCR3-positive naive cells than in CXCR3-negative naive cells.

All CD8+ T cell subsets were sorted in triplicate at 330,000 or so cells each. Germline CDR1 is SGDLS and CDR2 is YYNGEE. The CDR3 has 14 residues. As to this clonotype: The antigen remains undetermined.

The method, 5' RACE with UMI labels, was used to prepare the TRB cDNA libraries. Reanalyzing the 5' RACE reads, TCRdb keeps one entry per CDR3 protein, without DNA. In all, the sample yields 50,000 or so distinct CDR3 sequences. The origin of this receptor is a human donor in good health. Some clones in this sample may be carry-over from other donors' samples. Specimen: naive CXCR3+ CD8+ T cells from blood. Subset here: CD45RO-CCR7+CD27+CD95- naive CD8+ T cells expressing CXCR3 (TNR3+). The chain has TRBV9 and TRBJ1-3. CDR3 in amino acids: CASSGAISGNTIYF. Looking up the rest from reference TRBV9 and TRBJ1-3 gives the full variable domain: DSGVTQTPKHLITATGQRVTLRCSPRSGDLSVYWYQQSLDQGLQFLIQYYNGEERAKGNILERFSAQQFPDLHSELNLSSLELGDSALYFCASSGAISGNTIYFGEGSWLTVV.